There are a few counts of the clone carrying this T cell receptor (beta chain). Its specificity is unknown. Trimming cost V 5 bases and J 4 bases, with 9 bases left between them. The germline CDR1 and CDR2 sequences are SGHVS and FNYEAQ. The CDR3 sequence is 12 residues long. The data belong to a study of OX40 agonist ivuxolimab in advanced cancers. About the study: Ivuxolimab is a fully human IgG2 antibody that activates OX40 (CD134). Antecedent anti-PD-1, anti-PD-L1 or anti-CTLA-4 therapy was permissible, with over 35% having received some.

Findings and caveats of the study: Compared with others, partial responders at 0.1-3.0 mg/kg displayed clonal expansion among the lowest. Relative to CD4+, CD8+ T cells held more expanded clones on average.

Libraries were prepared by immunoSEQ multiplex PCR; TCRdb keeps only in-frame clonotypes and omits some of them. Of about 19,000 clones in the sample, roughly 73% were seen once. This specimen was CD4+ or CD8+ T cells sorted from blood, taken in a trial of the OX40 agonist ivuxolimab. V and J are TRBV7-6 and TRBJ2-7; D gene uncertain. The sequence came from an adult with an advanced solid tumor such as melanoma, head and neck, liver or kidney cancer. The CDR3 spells CASSPNGYEQYF. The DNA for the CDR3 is TGTGCCAGCAGCCCCAATGGGTACGAGCAGTACTTC.